This note documents a single T cell receptor beta chain sequence. Its binding antigen is unknown. There are no base qualities to consult, and no much larger clone falls within one base. RNA was extracted using the RNeasy kit, and about 0.5 to 1 ug of the RNA was reverse transcribed with random hexamers. The immunoSEQ multiplex PCR assay, covering 54 Vbeta and 13 Jbeta segments, was used to amplify TCR beta CDR3 regions. Bias from PCR amplification was corrected by using a synthetic template baseline for primer optimization and for computational correction. On the study's bioinformatics: Reads were annotated to V, D and J genes per IMGT and analyzed with immunoSEQ Analyzer, keeping only productive sequences. Clonality was computed as one minus Shannon entropy normalized by log2 of the number of productive unique sequences. For each patient and control, public and private clones were evaluated among the 100 most prevalent clones. Clones were defined as Susac-specific when absent from the healthy and MS cohorts, from fewer than 1,300 published viral clones and from other ImmuneACCESS disease sequences. TCRdb redid the processing of the public reads, applying fastp at Q25 and MiXCR, and retained in-frame beta chains. Each entry is one CDR3 protein sequence, shown with its most common DNA and genes. The V and J calls and clone size come from TCRdb's table, not from the authors' own analysis. The sample has some 150,000 distinct CDR3 sequences on record, 85% to 95% of them singletons. The top ten clones comprise 0.16% of the sample.

These data come from a study of CD8 T cells in Susac syndrome (dated by TCRdb to the late 2010s). Background for the entire study: Of the Susac syndrome patients who were sequenced, roughly eight were in clinical remission while roughly 6 had clinically active disease. At blood withdrawal, Susac syndrome patients were therapy-naive, treated with corticosteroids (with IVIg additionally given to some), or treated with IVIg alone. The study used repertoire sequencing to test whether antigen drove CD8+ T cell activation and differentiation in Susac syndrome.

Summary of the overall study and its limitations: The CD4+ T cell repertoire of patients with Susac syndrome showed no detectable clonal expansion. The TCR sequencing and HLA analysis was acknowledged to have included a relatively small number of individuals.

High-throughput TCR beta sequencing profiled peripheral blood CD8+ and CD4+ T cells from healthy donors, Susac syndrome patients and multiple sclerosis patients. The Susac syndrome patients fulfilled recently defined diagnostic criteria for either definite or probable disease. Bulk CD8+ and CD4+ T cells were purified magnetically by negative isolation, whereas CD8+ TEMRA cells were enriched by FACS. Blood was drawn into EDTA tubes, processed within 24 hours, and PBMCs were isolated by density gradient centrifugation. PBMCs intended for TCR sequencing were cryopreserved in liquid nitrogen and thawed later in a water bath at 37 degrees C. The sorted or isolated CD4+, CD8+ and CD8+ TEMRA cells had a purity of 90% or higher. From a lookup of the germline V gene, CDR1 and CDR2 are SNHLY and FYNNEI. Including the terminal cysteine and phenylalanine, the CDR3 comprises 13 residues. The read is trimmed to its CDR3 DNA, 39 bases read in frame from base 1. Clipping removes 6 bases from V and 4 bases from J, with 5 as the unmatched junction base count.

This sequence uses TRBV2 and TRBJ1-1; 7 bases in the middle match TRBD1. The clonotype comes from a human donor with Susac syndrome. Material: CD4+ T cells from PBMCs. The nucleotide sequence reads as follows: TGTGCCAGCAGCACAGGGGTGAGCACTGAAGCTTTCTTT. It specifies CASSTGVSTEAFF.